This entry lists 9 T cell receptor beta chains sequenced from one sample in a study of control samples from healthy donors and cancer patients. Assay: immunoSEQ multiplex PCR; the TCRdb copy retains only in-frame clones and omits some. Of about 140,000 clones listed, 70% to 90% are singletons. Sequencing input: blood. The receptors here all came from a woman aged 25 to 39 in good health.

The chain links TRBV7-2 to TRBJ1-2; perhaps TRBD1 as D (6 bases). The CDR3 loop spans 14 amino acids. CDR1 SGHTA and CDR2 FQGNSA come from the germline V gene. V was cut by 4 bases and J by 4 bases, with 13 bases left in between. The CDR3 loop is CASSSVQGSYGYTF. The CDR3 DNA sequence: TGTGCCAGCAGCTCAGTCCAGGGGTCCTATGGCTACACCTTC.

The chain links TRBV12-3 or TRBV12-4 to TRBJ1-1, with a tentative D call TRBD1 (5 bases). The CDR3 spans 12 residues. The ends were cut back, 8 bases at V and 5 bases at J, with 12 bases in the middle. This CDR3 is CASCAEGTEAFF. As DNA, the CDR3 is TGTGCCAGCTGCGCGGAGGGGACTGAAGCTTTCTTT.

The CDR3 protein is CASSYGTGGRNTEAFF. DNA of the CDR3: TGTGCCAGCAGCTACGGGACAGGGGGGAGGAACACTGAAGCTTTCTTT. The rearrangement links TRBV13 to TRBJ1-1; the match to TRBD1 covers 11 bases. Unmatched junction bases numbered 5, after V lost 4 bases and J lost 1 base. The germline gives CDR1 PRHDT, CDR2 FYEKMQ (reference sequence). The CDR3 sequence is 16 residues long. Using reference TRBV13 and TRBJ1-1 for the parts outside the CDR3, the full variable domain is AAGVIQSPRHLIKEKRETATLKCYPIPRHDTVYWYQQGPGQDPQFLISFYEKMQSDKGSIPDRFSAQQFSDYHSELNMSSLELGDSALYFCASSYGTGGRNTEAFFGQGTRLTVV.

The count of this clone is one. The germline gene is not matched at one end of the junction; a read error may be the cause. The chain joins TRBV7-7 to TRBJ2-7; D assignment may be TRBD1 or TRBD2 (5 bases each). Germline CDR1 reads SSHAT; CDR2 reads FNYEAQ (reference sequence). This CDR3 has 15 amino acids. CDR3 in DNA: TGTGCTAGCAGACTAAGGGGTGGGCGACCCTACGAGCAGTACTTC. Protein: CASRLRGGRPYEQYF.

The CDR3 region is CASSLRAGGYTEAFF. In DNA, the CDR3 is TGTGCCAGCAGCTTACGCGCAGGGGGATACACTGAAGCTTTCTTT. The rearrangement uses TRBV11-2 and TRBJ1-1; 7 bases match TRBD1. Germline-derived CDR1 and CDR2 are SGHAT and FQNNGV. With 2 bases clipped from V and 3 bases from J, the junction kept 6 bases outside the gene matches. This CDR3 has 15 amino acids.

In this sample, this clone turned up once. This chain uses TRBV27 with TRBJ2-2, with D hard to call. This CDR3 has 11 amino acids. Trimming shortened V by 8 bases and J by 6 bases, and 7 bases separated the two germline ends. CDR1 MNHEY and CDR2 SMNVEV come from the germline V gene (reference sequence). Written as DNA, the CDR3 is TGTGCCAGCCGGTTTGCCGGGGAGCTGTTTTTT. Its protein is CASRFAGELFF.

Only a few counts were recorded for this clone. This chain joins TRBV5-5 and TRBJ1-4, with 7 bases matching TRBD1. The CDR3 totals 17 residues. The germline CDR1 and CDR2 sequences are SGHKS and YYEKEE (reference sequence). J lost 4 bases, V lost 3 bases, and 12 bases had no gene match. This CDR3 is CASSSRPGDSLNEKLFF. The CDR3 region has the DNA TGTGCCAGCAGCTCGCGTCCGGGGGACAGCCTTAATGAAAAACTGTTTTTT.

The chain employs TRBV6-4 and TRBJ1-1; maybe TRBD1 (6 bases). This CDR3 is built from 13 residues. Trimming took off 5 bases at V and 4 bases at J, with 11 bases between the two ends. CDR1 and CDR2 (germline): MRHNA, SNTAGT. DNA of the CDR3: TGTGCCAGCAGTTCGACAGGAACCACTGAAGCTTTCTTT. Protein sequence: CASSSTGTTEAFF.

This chain links TRBV5-1 with TRBJ1-5; 7 bases align to TRBD1. The CDR3 length is 15 residues. The germline CDR1 and CDR2 sequences are SGHRS and YFSETQ. V gave up 0 bases and J gave up 5 bases; unmatched junction bases: 5. The CDR3 spells CASSLGQGSYQPQHF. The CDR3 DNA follows: TGCGCCAGCAGCTTGGGACAGGGAAGTTATCAGCCCCAGCATTTT.